Described below is a single T cell receptor (beta chain) sequence and its context. Other DNA sequences within the sample encode an identical CDR3. The record originates from a study of shared clonotypes between healthy human individuals. Assay used: immunoSEQ multiplex PCR; TCRdb lists only in-frame clones, some missing. Of millions of clones in the sample, roughly 94% are singletons; the top ten hold 0.1% to 0.15%. Germline V gene sequence: CDR1 KGHSH, CDR2 LQKENI. Trimming took 3 bases from V and 0 from J, leaving 9 bases between them. The CDR3 spans 15 residues. The chain uses TRBV18 and TRBJ1-5; possible D gene TRBD1, 6 bases. The receptor comes from a man between 18 and 35 years old in good health. Specimen: naive CD4+ T cells sorted from blood. Indicated subset: CD45RA+ positively selected. In nucleotides, the CDR3 is TGTGCCAGCTCACCCCAGGGGAATAGCAATCAGCCCCAGCATTTT. This gives the protein CASSPQGNSNQPQHF.